Listed below are T cell receptor beta chains from one sample, sequenced in a study of blood T cell repertoires in COVID-19. Assay used: immunoSEQ multiplex PCR; TCRdb lists only in-frame clones, some missing. The sample consists of 310,000 or so clones, roughly 90% of them appearing once. Sequenced input: peripheral blood. The origin of the receptors is a man aged 18 to 30 who had recovered from COVID-19. Both conserved end residues are part of each CDR3. The D gene is left open where the match is weak. Some rows mark clone size as missing; the rest say once, few, many or name a class of expanded clone.

d_gene: TRBD2; v_gene: TRBV9; abundance: once; j_gene: TRBJ2-3; CDR3aa: CASSVTSGAPDRDTQYF; CDR3nt: TGTGCCAGCAGCGTGACTAGCGGGGCCCCTGATCGGGATACGCAGTATTTT
d_gene: NA; v_gene: TRBV11-1; abundance: NA; j_gene: TRBJ1-6; CDR3aa: CASSQTRENSPLHF; CDR3nt: TGTGCCAGCAGCCAGACAAGGGAGAATTCACCCCTCCACTTT
d_gene: TRBD2; v_gene: TRBV9; abundance: NA; j_gene: TRBJ2-7; CDR3aa: CASSVGPGGEYEQYF; CDR3nt: TGTGCCAGCAGCGTAGGACCTGGGGGGGAATACGAGCAGTACTTC
d_gene: NA; v_gene: TRBV28; abundance: NA; j_gene: TRBJ1-1; CDR3aa: CASRAGGYEAFF; CDR3nt: TGTGCCAGCAGGGCGGGGGGCTATGAAGCTTTCTTT
d_gene: NA; v_gene: TRBV23-1; abundance: NA; j_gene: TRBJ1-6; CDR3aa: CASSHPSEPGRPKTYNSPLHF; CDR3nt: TGCGCCAGCAGTCACCCTTCAGAACCTGGGAGACCCAAGACTTATAATTCACCCCTCCACTTT
d_gene: TRBD1; v_gene: TRBV5-1; abundance: NA; j_gene: TRBJ2-1; CDR3aa: CASSLGDRAYNEQFF; CDR3nt: TGCGCCAGCAGCTTGGGGGACAGGGCCTACAATGAGCAGTTCTTC
d_gene: NA; v_gene: TRBV6-1; abundance: NA; j_gene: TRBJ1-1; CDR3aa: CASSEGLATWAFF; CDR3nt: TGTGCCAGCAGTGAAGGTTTAGCAACATGGGCTTTCTTT
d_gene: NA; v_gene: TRBV12-3/TRBV12-4; abundance: NA; j_gene: TRBJ2-3; CDR3aa: CASGRISKDTQYF; CDR3nt: TGTGCCAGCGGCAGGATATCGAAAGATACGCAGTATTTT
d_gene: NA; v_gene: TRBV5-5; abundance: NA; j_gene: TRBJ2-1; CDR3aa: CASSRQYNEQFF; CDR3nt: TGTGCCAGCAGCCGCCAGTACAATGAGCAGTTCTTC
d_gene: TRBD2; v_gene: TRBV6-1; abundance: NA; j_gene: TRBJ2-7; CDR3aa: CASSEASGIAYEQYF; CDR3nt: TGTGCCAGCAGTGAAGCCAGCGGGATCGCCTACGAGCAGTACTTC
d_gene: NA; v_gene: TRBV18; abundance: NA; j_gene: TRBJ2-7; CDR3aa: CASSPRGNEQYF; CDR3nt: TGTGCCAGCTCACCCCGCGGGAACGAGCAGTACTTC
d_gene: TRBD1; v_gene: TRBV6-5; abundance: NA; j_gene: TRBJ1-2; CDR3aa: CASSLQGMGSYGYTF; CDR3nt: TGTGCCAGCAGTCTACAGGGGATGGGCTCCTATGGCTACACCTTC
d_gene: NA; v_gene: TRBV9; abundance: NA; j_gene: TRBJ1-2; CDR3aa: CASSVAQGAYGYTF; CDR3nt: TGTGCCAGCAGCGTAGCTCAAGGGGCCTATGGCTACACCTTC
d_gene: NA; v_gene: TRBV7-3; abundance: NA; j_gene: TRBJ2-2; CDR3aa: CASSSRMGLPGELFF; CDR3nt: TGTGCCAGCAGCTCACGGATGGGGCTGCCCGGGGAGCTGTTTTTT
d_gene: TRBD2; v_gene: TRBV7-2; abundance: once; j_gene: TRBJ2-1; CDR3aa: CASSWTSGGASEQFF; CDR3nt: TGTGCCAGCAGCTGGACTAGCGGGGGGGCGAGTGAGCAGTTCTTC
d_gene: TRBD1; v_gene: TRBV9; abundance: NA; j_gene: TRBJ2-1; CDR3aa: CASSGGQAHNEQFF; CDR3nt: TGTGCCAGCAGCGGGGGACAGGCCCACAATGAGCAGTTCTTC
d_gene: NA; v_gene: TRBV7-8; abundance: NA; j_gene: TRBJ2-7; CDR3aa: CASSLWGVHDEQYF; CDR3nt: TGTGCCAGCAGCTTATGGGGCGTCCACGACGAGCAGTACTTC
d_gene: NA; v_gene: TRBV3-1/TRBV3-2; abundance: NA; j_gene: TRBJ2-7; CDR3aa: CASSQQPGYEQYF; CDR3nt: TGTGCCAGCAGCCAGCAACCAGGGTACGAGCAGTACTTC
d_gene: NA; v_gene: TRBV12-3/TRBV12-4; abundance: NA; j_gene: TRBJ1-1; CDR3aa: CASLRSPGTEAFF; CDR3nt: TGTGCCAGTTTGCGTTCCCCGGGCACTGAAGCTTTCTTT
d_gene: NA; v_gene: TRBV9; abundance: NA; j_gene: TRBJ2-1; CDR3aa: CASSVGPAGTYNEQFF; CDR3nt: TGTGCCAGCAGCGTAGGGCCAGCGGGTACCTACAATGAGCAGTTCTTC
d_gene: TRBD1; v_gene: TRBV28; abundance: NA; j_gene: TRBJ2-7; CDR3aa: CASTLGDRIYEQYF; CDR3nt: TGTGCCAGCACCCTGGGGGACAGGATATACGAGCAGTACTTC
d_gene: TRBD2; v_gene: TRBV5-1; abundance: NA; j_gene: TRBJ2-1; CDR3aa: CASSLGSSGSSYNEQFF; CDR3nt: TGCGCCAGCAGCCTGGGGTCTAGCGGGAGTTCCTACAATGAGCAGTTCTTC
d_gene: TRBD1; v_gene: TRBV7-2; abundance: NA; j_gene: TRBJ1-1; CDR3aa: CASSPTGWDTEAFF; CDR3nt: TGTGCCAGCAGTCCGACAGGGTGGGACACTGAAGCTTTCTTT
d_gene: TRBD2; v_gene: TRBV9; abundance: NA; j_gene: TRBJ2-1; CDR3aa: CASSPLLRRGEEQFF; CDR3nt: TGTGCCAGCAGCCCCCTCCTACGGCGGGGGGAAGAGCAGTTCTTC
d_gene: NA; v_gene: TRBV19; abundance: once; j_gene: TRBJ1-3; CDR3aa: CASSILSGFGNTIYF; CDR3nt: TGTGCCAGTAGTATATTGAGCGGGTTTGGAAACACCATATATTTT
d_gene: TRBD2; v_gene: TRBV18; abundance: once; j_gene: TRBJ2-1; CDR3aa: CASSPQGTSGSGEQFF; CDR3nt: TGTGCCAGCTCACCACAAGGGACTAGCGGGAGTGGTGAGCAGTTCTTC
d_gene: TRBD1; v_gene: TRBV27; abundance: NA; j_gene: TRBJ2-7; CDR3aa: CASSSYAGTGLYEQYF; CDR3nt: TGTGCCAGCAGTTCGTACGCCGGGACAGGTCTCTACGAGCAGTACTTC
d_gene: TRBD1; v_gene: TRBV19; abundance: NA; j_gene: TRBJ2-7; CDR3aa: CASSISGQGVDEQYF; CDR3nt: TGTGCCAGTAGTATATCTGGACAGGGCGTTGACGAGCAGTACTTC
d_gene: NA; v_gene: TRBV3-1/TRBV3-2; abundance: NA; j_gene: TRBJ1-2; CDR3aa: CASSQDQHSNYGYTF; CDR3nt: TGTGCCAGCAGCCAAGATCAGCACAGCAACTATGGCTACACCTTC
d_gene: TRBD1; v_gene: TRBV11-3; abundance: few; j_gene: TRBJ1-1; CDR3aa: CASSAGQGIVTEAFF; CDR3nt: TGTGCCAGCAGCGCCGGACAGGGGATCGTGACTGAAGCTTTCTTT
d_gene: TRBD2; v_gene: TRBV9; abundance: NA; j_gene: TRBJ2-1; CDR3aa: CASSVKRGAGGFSYNEQFF; CDR3nt: TGTGCCAGCAGCGTAAAGCGTGGGGCGGGGGGATTCTCCTACAATGAGCAGTTCTTC
d_gene: NA; v_gene: TRBV7-6; abundance: once; j_gene: TRBJ1-1; CDR3aa: CASSLASRGRGTEAFF; CDR3nt: TGTGCCAGCAGCTTAGCGTCTAGGGGTAGGGGGACTGAAGCTTTCTTT
d_gene: NA; v_gene: TRBV6-5; abundance: NA; j_gene: TRBJ1-4; CDR3aa: CATGQGNEKLFF; CDR3nt: TGTGCCACCGGGCAGGGGAATGAAAAACTGTTTTTT
d_gene: TRBD1; v_gene: TRBV5-1; abundance: NA; j_gene: TRBJ1-1; CDR3aa: CASSARQGGTEAFF; CDR3nt: TGCGCCAGCAGCGCGAGACAGGGGGGCACTGAAGCTTTCTTT
d_gene: TRBD2; v_gene: TRBV13; abundance: NA; j_gene: TRBJ2-2; CDR3aa: CASSPTLTSGKTSNTGELFF; CDR3nt: TGTGCCAGCAGCCCAACCCTAACTAGCGGCAAGACTTCGAACACCGGGGAGCTGTTTTTT
d_gene: NA; v_gene: TRBV19; abundance: NA; j_gene: TRBJ2-1; CDR3aa: CASSILTEPYNEQFF; CDR3nt: TGTGCCAGTAGTATCCTCACCGAGCCCTACAATGAGCAGTTCTTC
d_gene: NA; v_gene: TRBV29-1; abundance: NA; j_gene: TRBJ1-1; CDR3aa: CSGRDTEAFF; CDR3nt: TGCAGCGGTCGAGACACTGAAGCTTTCTTT